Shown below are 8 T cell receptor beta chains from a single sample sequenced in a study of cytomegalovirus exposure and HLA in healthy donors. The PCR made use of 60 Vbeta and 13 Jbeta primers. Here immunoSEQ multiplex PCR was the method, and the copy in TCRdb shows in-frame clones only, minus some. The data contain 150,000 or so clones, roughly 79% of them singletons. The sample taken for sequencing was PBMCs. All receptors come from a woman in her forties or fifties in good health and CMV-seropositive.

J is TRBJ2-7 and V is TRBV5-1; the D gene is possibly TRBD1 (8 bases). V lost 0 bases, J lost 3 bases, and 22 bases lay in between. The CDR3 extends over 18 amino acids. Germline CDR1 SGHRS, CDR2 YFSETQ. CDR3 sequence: CASSLAGGTGANRYEQYF. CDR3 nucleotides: TGCGCCAGCAGCTTGGCCGGGGGGACAGGTGCCAACCGCTACGAGCAGTACTTC.

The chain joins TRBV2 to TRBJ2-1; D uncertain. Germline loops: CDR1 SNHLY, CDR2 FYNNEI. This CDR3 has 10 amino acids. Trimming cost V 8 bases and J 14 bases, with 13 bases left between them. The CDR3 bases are TGTGCCAGCGTGCAACGATACAAGTTCTTC. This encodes CASVQRYKFF.

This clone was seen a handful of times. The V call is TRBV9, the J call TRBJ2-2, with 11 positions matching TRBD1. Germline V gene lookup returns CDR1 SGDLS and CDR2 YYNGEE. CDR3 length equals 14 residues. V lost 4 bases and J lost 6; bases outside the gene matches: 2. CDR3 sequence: CASSPGQGAGELFF. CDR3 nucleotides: TGTGCCAGCAGCCCGGGACAGGGGGCCGGGGAGCTGTTTTTT.

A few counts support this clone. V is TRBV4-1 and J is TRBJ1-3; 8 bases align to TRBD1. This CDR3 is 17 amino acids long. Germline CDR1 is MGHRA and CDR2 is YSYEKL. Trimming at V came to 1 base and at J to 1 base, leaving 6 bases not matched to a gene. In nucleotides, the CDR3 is TGCGCCAGCAGCCAAGCGGCAGGGGGCGCATCTGGAAACACCATATATTTT. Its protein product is CASSQAAGGASGNTIYF.

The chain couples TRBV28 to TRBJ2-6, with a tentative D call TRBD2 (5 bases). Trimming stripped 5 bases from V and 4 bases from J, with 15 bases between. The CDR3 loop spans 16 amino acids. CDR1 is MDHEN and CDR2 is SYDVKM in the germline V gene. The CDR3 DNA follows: TGTGCCAGCAGTCCGAGGAGGTTGAGAGGGGCCAACGTCCTGACTTTC. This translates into CASSPRRLRGANVLTF. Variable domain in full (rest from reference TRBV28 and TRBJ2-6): DVKVTQSSRYLVKRTGEKVFLECVQDMDHENMFWYRQDPGLGLRLIYFSYDVKMKEKGDIPEGYSVSREKKERFSLILESASTNQTSMYLCASSPRRLRGANVLTFGAGSRLTVL.

The CDR3 bases are TGCAGCGTTGAAGCTTCTAGCGGGACATTCTACGAGCAGTACTTC. Its translation is CSVEASSGTFYEQYF. The chain carries TRBV29-1 and TRBJ2-7, with 9 bases identical to TRBD2. This CDR3 contains 15 residues. J gave up 3 bases and V 1 base, and 7 bases lay outside the gene matches. CDR1 SQVTM and CDR2 ANQGSEA come from the germline V gene.

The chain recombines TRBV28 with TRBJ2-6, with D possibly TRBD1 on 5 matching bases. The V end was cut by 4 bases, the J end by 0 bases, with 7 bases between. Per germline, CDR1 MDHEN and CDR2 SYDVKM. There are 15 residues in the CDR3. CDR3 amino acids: CASSSQGSGANVLTF. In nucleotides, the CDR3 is TGTGCCAGCAGTTCCCAGGGCTCTGGGGCCAACGTCCTGACTTTC. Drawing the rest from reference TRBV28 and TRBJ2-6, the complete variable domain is DVKVTQSSRYLVKRTGEKVFLECVQDMDHENMFWYRQDPGLGLRLIYFSYDVKMKEKGDIPEGYSVSREKKERFSLILESASTNQTSMYLCASSSQGSGANVLTFGAGSRLTVL.

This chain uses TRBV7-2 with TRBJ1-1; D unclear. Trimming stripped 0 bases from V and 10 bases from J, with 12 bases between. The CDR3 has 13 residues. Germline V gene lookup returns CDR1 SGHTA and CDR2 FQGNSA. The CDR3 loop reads CASSLAEAVGAFF. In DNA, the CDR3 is TGTGCCAGCAGCTTAGCAGAGGCGGTTGGAGCTTTCTTT.